This T cell receptor beta chain was identified in a study of OX40 agonist ivuxolimab in advanced cancers. Overall study: Participants averaged approximately 61 years of age (range roughly 23 to 79) and were 82.7% male. Previous treatment with anti-PD-1, anti-PD-L1 or anti-CTLA-4 therapy was allowed; 40% had received some. Two patients with cutaneous melanoma and one with hepatocellular carcinoma, three in total, showed partial responses.

Study conclusions and caveats: By week 6 at 0.1 to 3.0 mg/kg, blood CD4+ and CD8+ T cells had expanded clonally.

On this clone itself: Its antigen remains unidentified.

Libraries were prepared by immunoSEQ multiplex PCR; TCRdb keeps only in-frame clonotypes and omits some of them. The repertoire holds about 80,000 clones, with about nine tenths as singletons. This material consisted of CD4+ or CD8+ T cells sorted from blood, taken in a trial of the OX40 agonist ivuxolimab. This TCR was sampled from an adult with an advanced solid tumor such as melanoma, head and neck, liver or kidney cancer.

This CDR3 reads CASSLTIDTQYF. The CDR3 DNA sequence: TGTGCCAGCAGCCTAACTATAGATACGCAGTATTTT. The chain joins TRBV7-9 to TRBJ2-3; D is undetermined. V was pared by 5 bases and J by 5 bases, with 8 bases between. CDR1 and CDR2 (germline): SEHNR, FQNEAQ (reference sequence). The CDR3 has 12 amino acids.